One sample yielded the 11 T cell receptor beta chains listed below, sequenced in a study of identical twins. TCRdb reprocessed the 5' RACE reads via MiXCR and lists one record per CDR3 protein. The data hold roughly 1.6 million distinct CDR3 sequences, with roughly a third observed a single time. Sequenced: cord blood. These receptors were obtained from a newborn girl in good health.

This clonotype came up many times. The CDR3 spells CASSYREETQYF. The CDR3 DNA sequence: TGTGCCAGCAGTTACAGGGAAGAGACCCAGTACTTC. The V call is TRBV6-5, the J call TRBJ2-5; no definite D call. V lost 2 bases and J lost 3, with 4 bases in between. Germline V gives CDR1 MNHEY, CDR2 SVGAGI. This CDR3 is 12 amino acids long.

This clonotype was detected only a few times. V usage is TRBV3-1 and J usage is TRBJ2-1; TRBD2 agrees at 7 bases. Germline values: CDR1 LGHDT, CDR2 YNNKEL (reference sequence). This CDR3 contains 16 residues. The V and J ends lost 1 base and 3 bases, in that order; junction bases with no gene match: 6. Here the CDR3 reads CASSQGYLAVYNEQFF. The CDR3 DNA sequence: TGTGCCAGCAGCCAAGGTTACCTAGCGGTCTACAATGAGCAGTTCTTC.

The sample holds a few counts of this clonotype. The DNA for the CDR3 is TGCAGTGCTAGTCCAGGGTTTGGCGAGCAGTACTTC. As protein: CSASPGFGEQYF. The rearrangement uses TRBV20-1 and TRBJ2-5; D might be TRBD1 (5 bases). The DNA end lines up better with TRBJ2-7; the J call may be wrong. This CDR3 has 12 amino acids. Looked up from germline, CDR1 is DFQATT and CDR2 is SNEGSKA (reference sequence).

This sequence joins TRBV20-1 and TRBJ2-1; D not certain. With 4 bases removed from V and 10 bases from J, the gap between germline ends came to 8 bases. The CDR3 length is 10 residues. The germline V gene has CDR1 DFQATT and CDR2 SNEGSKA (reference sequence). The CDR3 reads CSATLLEQFF. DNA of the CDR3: TGCAGTGCTACCCTTCTCGAGCAGTTCTTC.

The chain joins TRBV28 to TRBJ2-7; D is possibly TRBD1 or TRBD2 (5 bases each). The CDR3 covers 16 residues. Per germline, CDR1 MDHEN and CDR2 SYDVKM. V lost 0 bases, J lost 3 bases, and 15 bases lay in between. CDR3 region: CASSLWTTGAYYEQYF. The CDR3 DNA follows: TGTGCCAGCAGTTTATGGACGACCGGGGCGTACTACGAGCAGTACTTC. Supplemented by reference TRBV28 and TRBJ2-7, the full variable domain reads DVKVTQSSRYLVKRTGEKVFLECVQDMDHENMFWYRQDPGLGLRLIYFSYDVKMKEKGDIPEGYSVSREKKERFSLILESASTNQTSMYLCASSLWTTGAYYEQYFGPGTRLTVT.

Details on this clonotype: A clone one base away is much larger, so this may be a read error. The CDR3 sequence: CAISNSGSDAYEQFF. The CDR3 DNA reads as TGTGCCATCAGTAATAGCGGGAGTGACGCCTACGAGCAGTTCTTC. This chain connects TRBV10-3 to TRBJ2-7; TRBD2 agrees at 9 bases. With the DNA end fitting TRBJ2-1 better, the J assignment may be wrong. The CDR3 runs to 15 residues. CDR1 and CDR2 (germline): ENHRY, SYGVKD.

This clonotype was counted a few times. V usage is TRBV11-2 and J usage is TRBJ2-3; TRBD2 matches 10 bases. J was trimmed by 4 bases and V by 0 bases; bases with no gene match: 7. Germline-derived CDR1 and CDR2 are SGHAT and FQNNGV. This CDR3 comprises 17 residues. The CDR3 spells CASSLEPLAGRADTQYF. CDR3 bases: TGTGCCAGCAGCTTAGAGCCACTAGCGGGAAGGGCAGATACGCAGTATTTT.

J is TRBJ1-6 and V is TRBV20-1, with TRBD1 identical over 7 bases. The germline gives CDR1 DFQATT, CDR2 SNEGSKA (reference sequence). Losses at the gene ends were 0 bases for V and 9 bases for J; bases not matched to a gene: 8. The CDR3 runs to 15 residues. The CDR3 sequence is CSARDSAQGSSPLHF. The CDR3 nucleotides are TGCAGTGCTAGAGATTCGGCACAGGGGAGTTCACCCCTCCACTTT.

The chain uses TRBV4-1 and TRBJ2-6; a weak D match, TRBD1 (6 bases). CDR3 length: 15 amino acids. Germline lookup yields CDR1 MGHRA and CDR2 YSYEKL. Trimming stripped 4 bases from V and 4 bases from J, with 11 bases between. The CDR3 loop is CASSPQGHGANVLTF. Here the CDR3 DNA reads TGCGCCAGCAGCCCACAGGGACACGGGGCCAACGTCCTGACTTTC.

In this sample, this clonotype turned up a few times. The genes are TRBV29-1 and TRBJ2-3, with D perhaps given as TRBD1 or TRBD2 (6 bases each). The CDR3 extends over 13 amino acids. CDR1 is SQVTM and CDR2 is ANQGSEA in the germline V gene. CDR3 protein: CTGANDLYYTQYF. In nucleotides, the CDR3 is TGCACGGGGGCTAACGATTTGTACTATACGCAGTATTTT.

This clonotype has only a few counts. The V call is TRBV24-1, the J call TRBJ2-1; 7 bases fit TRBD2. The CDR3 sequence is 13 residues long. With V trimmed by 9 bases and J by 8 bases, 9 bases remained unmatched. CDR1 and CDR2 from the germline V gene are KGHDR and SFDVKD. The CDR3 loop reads CATGRAPLDEQFF. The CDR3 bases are TGTGCCACCGGGAGGGCCCCGTTGGATGAGCAGTTCTTC.